Shown below are 21 T cell receptor beta chains from a single sample sequenced in a study of T-cell reconstitution after alpha-beta-depleted transplantation in children. Construction of the TCRbeta library involved unique molecular identifiers. TCRdb ran MiXCR on the PCR reads and lists one entry per CDR3 protein. The sample gives around 450,000 distinct CDR3 sequences, around 16% of which show up once; 25% to 30% is in the top ten. The source was PBMCs, mostly from graft donor cells, collected 360 days after TCRalphabeta/CD19-depleted stem cell transplant. The receptors derive from a boy under two years old who had a stem cell transplant for Wiskott-Aldrich syndrome, so the T cells may come from the graft donor.

The J gene is TRBJ2-7, the V gene TRBV5-1, with D possibly TRBD2 on 5 matching bases. CDR3 size: 14 residues. V was pared by 2 bases and J by 2 bases, with 11 bases between. CDR1 and CDR2 from the germline V gene are SGHRS and YFSETQ. CDR3 DNA: TGCGCCAGCAGCTTCTGGACTCCTGCCTACGAGCAGTACTTC. As protein: CASSFWTPAYEQYF.

This clonotype was counted a few times. V is TRBV19 and J is TRBJ2-7; 8 bases line up with TRBD1. The CDR3 totals 14 residues. Germline assignment: CDR1 LNHDA and CDR2 SQIVND (reference sequence). The junction had 4 bases not matched to a gene; V was cut back by 3 bases and J by 3 bases. The CDR3, as DNA: TGTGCCAGTAGTATCGGACAGGGTCTCTACGAGCAGTACTTC. Its translation is CASSIGQGLYEQYF.

The chain uses TRBV6-2 or TRBV6-3 and TRBJ1-1; TRBD1 might be the D (6 bases). CDR3 length: 14 amino acids. In germline, CDR1 is MNHEY, CDR2 SVGEGT. Trimming cost V 4 bases and J 5 bases, with 14 bases left between them. The CDR3 bases are TGTGCCAGCAGTTCGATAGGGGGAAGGACTGAAGCTTTCTTT. Translating it yields CASSSIGGRTEAFF.

This clonotype has a handful of counts. The CDR3 is CASSFLTLAGPYEQYF. As DNA, the CDR3 is TGTGCCAGCAGTTTTCTGACACTAGCGGGACCCTACGAGCAGTACTTC. This chain connects TRBV12-3 or TRBV12-4 to TRBJ2-7; TRBD2 aligns across 10 bases. The V and J ends lost 3 bases and 2 bases, in that order; junction bases with no gene match: 7. CDR3 length equals 16 residues.

This clonotype was detected ten times or more. The chain is built from TRBV10-3 and TRBJ1-2; a possible D gene is TRBD1 (5 bases). CDR1 is ENHRY, CDR2 SYGVKD, per germline. Trimming left V 4 bases short and J 3 bases short, with 6 bases between. The CDR3 contains 12 residues. The CDR3 region has the DNA TGTGCCATCAGTGGGGGGGACTATGGCTACACCTTC. This sequence encodes CAISGGDYGYTF.

The chain carries TRBV2 and TRBJ2-1; unclear D gene. The germline V gene encodes CDR1 SNHLY and CDR2 FYNNEI. The CDR3 covers 14 residues. V dropped 10 bases and J dropped 2 bases, with 15 bases sitting between them. CDR3 coding DNA: TGTGCCACCGCGCCCGCCAGTACCTACAATGAGCAGTTCTTC. Its translation is CATAPASTYNEQFF.

V is TRBV6-5 and J is TRBJ1-5; TRBD1 aligns across 7 bases. The CDR3 contains 13 residues. Germline CDR1 MNHEY, CDR2 SVGAGI. V shed 9 bases, J shed 6 bases, and the junction held 8 bases outside the gene matches. This CDR3 reads CARATGDGQPQHF. DNA for the CDR3: TGTGCCAGGGCAACAGGGGACGGTCAGCCCCAGCATTTT.

The V call is TRBV30, the J call TRBJ2-7, with 7 bases aligning to TRBD1. This CDR3 has 13 residues. With 4 bases clipped from V and 2 bases from J, the junction kept 5 bases outside the gene matches. Germline V gives CDR1 GTSNPN, CDR2 SVGIG (reference sequence). The CDR3 protein is CAWNVGGTYEQYF. CDR3 coding DNA: TGTGCCTGGAATGTAGGGGGCACCTACGAGCAGTACTTC.

This clonotype was seen only a few times. The rearrangement joins TRBV5-1 to TRBJ2-7, with D unresolved. This CDR3 region has 12 residues. In germline, CDR1 is SGHRS, CDR2 YFSETQ. Between the trimmed V and J ends, which lost 2 bases and 3 bases, there was a span of 6 bases. CDR3 bases: TGCGCCAGCAGCTTTAACAACTACGAGCAGTACTTC. Protein sequence: CASSFNNYEQYF.

This clonotype was seen repeatedly, ten times or more. The chain has TRBV11-2 and TRBJ2-5; D may be TRBD1 or TRBD2 (5 bases each). The germline V and J ends were trimmed by 5 bases and 0 bases, with 13 bases remaining between them. The V gene's germline CDR1 is SGHAT and CDR2 FQNNGV. CDR3 size: 15 residues. CDR3 loop: CASSRDHPYQETQYF. The CDR3 nucleotides are TGTGCCAGCAGCCGGGACCACCCGTACCAAGAGACCCAGTACTTC.

This chain uses TRBV11-2 with TRBJ1-5; D not resolved. The V end was cut by 0 bases, the J end by 0 bases, with 18 bases between. CDR1 and CDR2 (germline): SGHAT, FQNNGV. The CDR3 is made up of 19 amino acids. CDR3 region: CASSLDRTFSLNSNQPQHF. The CDR3 bases are TGTGCCAGCAGCTTAGATCGGACTTTTAGCCTTAATAGCAATCAGCCCCAGCATTTT.

The rearrangement links TRBV6-1 to TRBJ2-7; 7 positions agree with TRBD2. Trimming cost V 8 bases and J 2 bases; bases outside gene matches: 9. The CDR3 is 14 amino acids. CDR1 and CDR2 (germline): MNHNS, SASEGT. CDR3 sequence: CASGGLTATYEQYF. The CDR3 DNA follows: TGTGCCAGCGGGGGACTAACGGCGACCTACGAGCAGTACTTC.

CDR3 protein: CASSPITTGEGYTF. CDR3 sequence (DNA): TGCGCCAGCAGCCCAATAACCACAGGGGAAGGCTACACCTTC. V gene TRBV5-1 combines with J gene TRBJ1-2; TRBD1 agrees at 7 bases. The junction had 11 bases not matched to a gene; V was cut back by 4 bases and J by 8 bases. Looked up from germline, CDR1 is SGHRS and CDR2 is YFSETQ. The length of the CDR3 is 14 residues.

This clonotype was observed a handful of times. V is TRBV7-2 and J is TRBJ2-5, with 8 bases matching TRBD1. Trimming at V came to 7 bases and at J to 4 bases, leaving 11 bases not matched to a gene. Germline V CDR1 and CDR2: SGHTA, FQGNSA. The CDR3 spans 15 residues. The CDR3 coding sequence is TGTGCCAGCACCCTCGACAGGGGATTGCGAGAGACCCAGTACTTC. Its protein product is CASTLDRGLRETQYF. Complete variable domain (other parts from reference TRBV7-2 and TRBJ2-5): GAGVSQSPSNKVTEKGKDVELRCDPISGHTALYWYRQSLGQGLEFLIYFQGNSAPDKSGLPSDRFSAERTGGSVSTLTIQRTQQEDSAVYLCASTLDRGLRETQYFGPGTRLLVL.

This clonotype was observed a few times. This sequence joins TRBV27 and TRBJ2-7; D may match TRBD1 or TRBD2 (6 bases each). V lost 8 bases, J lost 6 bases, and 20 bases lay in between. The CDR3 is 14 residues long. Germline CDR1 MNHEY, CDR2 SMNVEV (reference sequence). CDR3 sequence reads: CASWTQGGKGEQYF. CDR3 DNA: TGTGCCAGCTGGACACAGGGAGGCAAGGGCGAGCAGTACTTC.

In this sample, this clonotype turned up a few times. V usage is TRBV30 and J usage is TRBJ2-1; TRBD1 matches at 7 bases. CDR1 and CDR2 from the germline V gene are GTSNPN and SVGIG (reference sequence). This CDR3 has 14 amino acids. The ends lost 5 bases at V and 3 bases at J; junction bases unmatched: 7. For the CDR3, the DNA is TGTGCCTGGGCGACAGGGTCTATCTACAATGAGCAGTTCTTC. Translation gives CAWATGSIYNEQFF.

This clonotype has only one observation. The gene calls are TRBV4-1 and TRBJ2-7; 7 nucleotides match TRBD2. The CDR3 contains 15 residues. CDR1 is MGHRA and CDR2 is YSYEKL in the germline V gene. J gave up 2 bases and V 0 bases, and 4 bases lay outside the gene matches. CDR3 loop: CASSQERLATYEQYF. The CDR3 DNA sequence: TGCGCCAGCAGCCAAGAGAGACTAGCCACCTACGAGCAGTACTTC.

This clonotype was recorded only once. V and J are TRBV6-1 and TRBJ1-2; 8 bases match TRBD1. In germline, CDR1 is MNHNS, CDR2 SASEGT. V dropped 6 bases and J dropped 1; count of bases not matched to a gene: 1. There are 13 residues in the CDR3. The CDR3 loop is CASRQGGNYGYTF. As DNA, the CDR3 is TGTGCCAGCAGACAGGGGGGTAACTATGGCTACACCTTC.

The chain recombines TRBV20-1 with TRBJ2-7; 10 bases match TRBD1. Looked up from germline, CDR1 is DFQATT and CDR2 is SNEGSKA (reference sequence). J gave up 7 bases and V 3 bases, and 9 bases lay outside the gene matches. The CDR3 has 14 amino acids. For the CDR3, the DNA is TGCAGTGCTAGCCGGGACAGGGGCGCTGGGGAGCAGTACTTC. This translates into CSASRDRGAGEQYF.

This chain connects TRBV19 to TRBJ1-1, with TRBD1 matching over 7 bases. This CDR3 is 14 amino acids long. Germline loops: CDR1 LNHDA, CDR2 SQIVND (reference sequence). Germline trimming cut 4 bases from V and 0 bases from J; bases unmatched to any gene: 2. The CDR3 nucleotides read TGTGCCAGTAGTACGGGGACAGTGAACACTGAAGCTTTCTTT. Residues: CASSTGTVNTEAFF.

This clonotype was observed a handful of times. CDR3 sequence (DNA): TGCGCCAGCAGTTCCAGCGGGGGTCCCAGAGATACGCAGTATTTT. It translates to CASSSSGGPRDTQYF. V usage is TRBV10-1 and J usage is TRBJ2-3, with 8 bases that match TRBD2. V trimming: 5 bases; J trimming: 5 bases; junction bases outside the gene matches: 9. Looked up from germline, CDR1 is WNHNN and CDR2 is SYGVQD (reference sequence). The CDR3 totals 15 residues.